The clone carrying this T cell receptor (beta chain) was detected a few times. Sequencing libraries for TCR beta were prepared with iRepertoire HTBI primers and Arm-PCR of CDR3 regions. TCRdb passed the multiplex PCR reads through MiXCR, listing each CDR3 protein once. The repertoire holds 450,000 to 700,000 distinct CDR3 sequences, with roughly 13% as singletons. This sample was included in a study of regulatory T cells in long-lasting Graves disease. This CDR3 is built from 17 residues. The V and J ends lost 4 bases and 3 bases, in that order; junction bases with no gene match: 11. Germline lookup yields CDR1 SGHRS and CDR2 YFSETQ. Time point meaning: newly diagnosed GD, antithyroid drugs for less than 3 months. With RNA extracted from PBMCs as input, the TCR library was made. The sample also formed part of further work on T cells in Graves' hyperthyroidism and ophthalmopathy.

The chain links TRBV5-1 to TRBJ2-3; TRBD1 aligns across 10 bases. The sequencing used peripheral blood mononuclear cells (PBMCs), collected at new diagnosis, from a patient treated with antithyroid drugs. This TCR came from a young man with Graves disease. In DNA, the CDR3 is TGCGCCAGCAGCCTAACACCCCCGGGACAGGGGACAGATACGCAGTATTTT. Translated, it gives CASSLTPPGQGTDTQYF.